Detailed here is one TCR beta chain. The data derive from a study of blood T cell repertoires in COVID-19. The CDR3 covers 12 residues. Losses at the gene ends were 8 bases for V and 3 bases for J; bases not matched to a gene: 2. From germline, CDR1 is MNHEY and CDR2 SMNVEV (reference sequence). Sequencing used immunoSEQ multiplex PCR; TCRdb keeps in-frame clones, though not all of them. The table records more than 120,000 clones, about 80% of them present only once. In assigning cohorts, the study relied on participant-reported clinical history. The sequencing sample was made of PBMCs or T cells enriched from blood (not recorded which). The TCR was taken from a man aged 50-60 years in a cohort exposed to, infected with or recovered from COVID-19 (not recorded which). The chain has TRBV27 and TRBJ2-7, with 9 bases fitting TRBD1. The CDR3: CASSGQGYEQYF. CDR3 nucleotides: TGTGCCAGCTCGGGACAGGGCTACGAGCAGTACTTC.